This is a list of T cell receptor beta chains from one sample in a study of blood T cell repertoires in COVID-19. The assay was immunoSEQ multiplex PCR, and TCRdb's table has in-frame clones only and misses some. This sample yields roughly 190,000 clones, of which 80% to 90% are seen a single time; under 3% belongs to the top ten. Sequencing was done on a sample of peripheral blood. Every receptor here comes from a man over 45 with active or convalescent COVID-19. Each CDR3 is given with its conserved first and last residue. The D gene is left open where the match is weak. The size entry is marked missing in some rows and otherwise reads once, few, many or a size class.

TRBJ1-2 | - | - | TRBV10-3 | TGTGCCATCAGTGAGCGGAGCGGGGACTATGGCTACACCTTC | CAISERSGDYGYTF
TRBJ1-4 | - | few | TRBV12-5 | TGTGCTAGTGGGTTCTTGCTCGGGGGGTCAGGTGAAAAACTGTTTTTT | CASGFLLGGSGEKLFF
TRBJ1-5 | - | - | TRBV6-5 | TGTGCCAGCAGTCCTGCTAGTCCGTCAAATCAGCCCCAGCATTTT | CASSPASPSNQPQHF
TRBJ1-5 | TRBD1 | - | TRBV28 | TGTGCCAGCGGGTCGTACCGGGACAGGGTGGATCAGCCCCAGCATTTT | CASGSYRDRVDQPQHF
TRBJ1-1 | TRBD1 | - | TRBV11-2 | TGTGCCAGCAGAGATAGGACAGGGATAGCCACTGAAGCTTTCTTT | CASRDRTGIATEAFF
TRBJ1-2 | TRBD1 | - | TRBV5-8 | TGTGCCAGCAGCAAACGACAGGGCGGCTACACCTTC | CASSKRQGGYTF
TRBJ1-1 | - | - | TRBV6-5 | TGTGCCAGCAAACGGGTGGGCACTGAAGCTTTCTTT | CASKRVGTEAFF
TRBJ1-2 | - | - | TRBV6-5 | TGTGCCAGCAGTTACTCCCCAGGGCAGTATGGCTACACCTTC | CASSYSPGQYGYTF
TRBJ1-1 | - | - | TRBV10-3 | TGTGCCATCAGTGAGTCGGGGAGGGGGGCGCGTTACAATGAAGCTTTCTTT | CAISESGRGARYNEAFF
TRBJ2-6 | - | few | TRBV29-1 | TGCAGCGTTGAAGAGTACTCTGGGGCCAACGTCCTGACTTTC | CSVEEYSGANVLTF